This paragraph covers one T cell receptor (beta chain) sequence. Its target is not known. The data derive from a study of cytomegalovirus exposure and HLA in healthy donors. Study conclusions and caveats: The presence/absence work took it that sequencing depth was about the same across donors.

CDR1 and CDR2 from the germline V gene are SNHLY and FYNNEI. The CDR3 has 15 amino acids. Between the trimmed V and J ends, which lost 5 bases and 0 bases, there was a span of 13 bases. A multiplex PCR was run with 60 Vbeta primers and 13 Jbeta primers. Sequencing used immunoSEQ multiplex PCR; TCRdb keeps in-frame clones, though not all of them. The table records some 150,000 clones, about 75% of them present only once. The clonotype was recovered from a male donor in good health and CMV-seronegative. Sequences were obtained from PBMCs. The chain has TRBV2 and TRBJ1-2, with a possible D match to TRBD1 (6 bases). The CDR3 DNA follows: TGTGCCAGCAGTCCACAGGGACTAGCTAACTATGGCTACACCTTC. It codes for CASSPQGLANYGYTF.